This T cell receptor beta chain was retrieved from a study of T cell repertoires in cytomegalovirus infection (dated by TCRdb to the late 2010s). For the wider study: Recently identified HLA-C-restricted CMV epitopes, whose presentation resists viral immunomodulation, were targeted by peptide stimulations together with well-studied HLA-B-restricted epitopes. The HLA type of each donor mattered for the analysis, because public TCR beta signatures pointed to carriage of CMV infection along with the matching HLA type. Overall study outcomes, separate from this receptor: The ex vivo response was dominated by HLA-C-restricted CMV-specific TCR beta clonotypes, which also provided the single most frequent clonotype in two of eight donors. Carriers of CMV infection plus the relevant HLA type were discriminated by the cumulative frequency of public TCR beta family members in the study cohort and in an independent 352-donor cohort.

From a lookup of the germline V gene, CDR1 and CDR2 are SGHTA and FQGNSA. V and J are trimmed by 4 bases and 5 bases, and the gene matches miss 5 bases of the junction. Counted from cysteine to phenylalanine, this CDR3 has 15 amino acids. This entry keeps only the CDR3 DNA: 45 bases, framed from base 1. The treatment or condition tag for this specimen amounts to: in vitro stimulation with specific CMV peptide epitopes to enrich CMV-specific T cells. As concerns this clonotype: Its specific antigen is unknown. No much larger clone is present one base from it, and per-base qualities are unavailable.

The instrument was an Illumina HiSeq 1500. In TCRdb, the public reads were trimmed at Q25 with fastp and aligned with MiXCR, with productive beta chains retained. One record per CDR3 amino acid sequence lists the most common genes and DNA. Across this sample there are just over 450,000 distinct CDR3 sequences, with about 42% seen only once. 43% of the sample lies in the top ten. This specimen was cultured PBMCs, taken from culture after CMV antigen stimulation. The receptor's source is a human donor in good health (CMV status not recorded). Some clones in this sample may be carry-over from other donors' samples. The sequence is built from TRBV7-2 and TRBJ1-5, and TRBD1 matches 10 of the central bases. The DNA is TGTGCCAGCAGCTCCCAGACAGGGGGCTATCAGCCCCAGCATTTT. Its product reads: CASSSQTGGYQPQHF.